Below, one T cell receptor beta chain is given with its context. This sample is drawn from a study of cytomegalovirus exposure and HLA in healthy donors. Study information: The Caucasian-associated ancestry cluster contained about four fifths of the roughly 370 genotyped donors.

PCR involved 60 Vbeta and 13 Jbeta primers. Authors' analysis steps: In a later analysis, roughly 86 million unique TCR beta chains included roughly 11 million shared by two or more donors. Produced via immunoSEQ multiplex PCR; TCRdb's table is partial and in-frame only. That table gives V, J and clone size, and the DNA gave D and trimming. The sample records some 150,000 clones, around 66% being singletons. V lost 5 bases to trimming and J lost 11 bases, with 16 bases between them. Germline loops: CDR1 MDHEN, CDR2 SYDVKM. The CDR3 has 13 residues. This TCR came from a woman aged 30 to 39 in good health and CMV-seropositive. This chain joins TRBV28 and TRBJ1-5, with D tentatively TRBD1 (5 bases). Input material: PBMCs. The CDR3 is CASSTGTKHAQHF. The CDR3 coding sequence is TGTGCCAGCAGTACCGGGACTAAGCATGCCCAGCATTTT.